This TCR beta chain derives from a study of human CD8 memory T cell subsets. Whole-study findings and limits: The study sequenced T cell receptor beta chains alone. Clonotypes that made up the stem-like memory T cell repertoire overlapped minimally with the precursor exhausted T cell repertoire. For stem-like memory and precursor exhausted T cells, diversity was similarly high, which was not true of effector memory cells.

Germline loops: CDR1 SGHRS, CDR2 YFSETQ. The CDR3 is made up of 12 amino acids. Stem-like memory CD8+ T cells (TSTEM) were CCR7+ PD-1- TIGIT-. A word on this clonotype: Its antigen is as yet unknown.

Libraries of TCR beta chains were produced by 5' RACE (UMI-labeled). TCRdb reprocessed the 5' RACE reads and keeps a single row for each CDR3 protein, giving no DNA. The sample table sets out 15,000 to 20,000 distinct CDR3 sequences. The sample consisted of CD8+ stem-like memory T cells (TSCM and TCM) sorted from PBMCs. Subset reported: stem-like memory CD8 T cells (TSTEM), CCR7+ PD-1- TIGIT-. This chain joins TRBV5-1 and TRBJ2-1; TCRdb's D call, TRBD1, is unchecked because there is no DNA. This TCR was recovered from a human donor in good health. This chain's CDR3 is CASSLTGTEQFF.